These 30 T cell receptor gamma chains originate from one sample sequenced in a study of γδ T cells in repeated Plasmodium falciparum infection. Vgamma9/Vdelta2+ and Vdelta2-negative gammadelta T cells were flow-sorted from PBMC for bulk sequencing. TCRdb re-called the multiplex PCR reads through CATT. Of about 26,000 gamma-chain clones listed, 3% are singletons. Sequencing was carried out using gamma-delta T cells from blood. These receptors all stem from a pool of human donors (malaria-infected and uninfected, not separated).

With regard to this clone: This DNA translates differently at residue 10 from the TCRdb protein, which is that of a much larger clone; a read error is likely, and the protein shown is the DNA's own translation. This sequence joins TRGV9 and TRGJP. Germline CDR1 and CDR2: GITISATS and ISYDGTV (reference sequence). The CDR3 extends over 19 amino acids. The V segment lost 0 bases and the J segment 7 bases; nucleotides outside the gene matches: 12. CDR3 DNA sequence: TGTGCCTTGTGGGAGGTGCATTTGGTGAGTGAGTTGGGCAAAAAAATCAAGGTATTT. It is translated as CALWEVHLVSELGKKIKVF.

At least ten counts were recorded for this clone. The V call is TRGV8, the J call TRGJ1 or TRGJ2. Germline-derived CDR1 and CDR2 are VENAVY and YDSYNSRV. There are 13 residues in the CDR3. J lost 1 base, V lost 5 bases, and 5 bases had no gene match. The CDR3: CATWGRNYYKKLF. In DNA form, the CDR3 reads TGTGCCACCTGGGGCCGAAATTATTATAAGAAACTCTTT.

There are many counts of this clone. This may be a read error: a much more frequent sequence differs by one nucleotide. V and J are TRGV2 and TRGJ1 or TRGJ2. V was pared by 0 bases and J by 10 bases, with 3 bases of the junction left unmatched. Germline assignment: CDR1 EGSNGY and CDR2 YDSYNSKV. There are 11 residues in the CDR3. CDR3 sequence (DNA): TGTGCCACCTGGGACGGGCTGAAGAAACTCTTT. Protein sequence: CATWDGLKKLF.

This clone has just a few counts. A far larger clone is a single base away, which makes a read error likely. Distinct nucleotide sequences in the sample also encode this CDR3. Here the V gene is TRGV9, but the J gene went uncalled. This CDR3 region has 9 residues. CDR1 is GITISATS and CDR2 is ISYDGTV in the germline V gene (reference sequence). CDR3 in amino acids: CALLDKKLF. DNA of the CDR3: TGTGCCTTGTTGGATAAAAAACTCTTT.

This clone was seen a few times. The protein held in TCRdb is that of a much larger clone and does not match this DNA's translation at residue 10, likely because of a read error; the protein shown is translated from the DNA. The chain couples TRGV9 to TRGJP. TCRdb lists no J gene, so it was determined here by aligning the DNA to germline. This CDR3 has 17 residues. The germline V gene has CDR1 GITISATS and CDR2 ISYDGTV (reference sequence). The DNA of the CDR3 is TGTGCCTTGTGGGAGGACCAGGGAGAGTCGGGCAAAAAAATCAAGGTATTT. This encodes CALWEDQGESGKKIKVF.

The V and J genes are TRGV4 and TRGJ1 or TRGJ2. The J gene, absent from TCRdb, was called here by matching the DNA to germline. J lost 9 bases, V lost 4 bases, and 12 bases had no gene match. The CDR3 has 13 amino acids. Germline loops: CDR1 EGSTGY, CDR2 YDSYTSSV. The CDR3 coding sequence is TGTGCCACCTGGGACGGTCCCCCTTTTAAGAAACTCTTT. Its protein is CATWDGPPFKKLF.

On this clone itself: The protein held in TCRdb is that of a much larger clone and does not match this DNA's translation at residues 3 and 7, likely because of a read error; the protein shown is translated from the DNA. The rearrangement links TRGV8 to TRGJ1 or TRGJ2. The J gene is not listed in TCRdb, so it was assigned here from a DNA match to germline. From germline, CDR1 is VENAVY and CDR2 YDSYNSRV. This CDR3 contains 13 residues. The CDR3 loop reads CAIWDFPYYKKLF. The CDR3 nucleotides are TGTGCCATCTGGGATTTCCCTTATTATAAGAAACTCTTT.

Note on this clone: The protein in TCRdb stems from a much larger clone and differs at residue 9 from this DNA's translation, likely a read error; here the protein is translated from the DNA. The identical CDR3 is also encoded by other nucleotide sequences in the sample. The chain combines TRGV9 with TRGJ1 or TRGJ2. The J gene, absent from TCRdb, was called here by matching the DNA to germline. CDR1 GITISATS and CDR2 ISYDGTV come from the germline V gene (reference sequence). The CDR3 covers 14 residues. CDR3 in DNA: TGCGCCTTGTGGGAGCCCTTTTATCATTATAAGAAACTCTTT. Its translation is CALWEPFYHYKKLF.

This clone was recorded many times. This likely reflects a read error, since a far larger clone is one base away. The DNA is left out, because the CDR3 cannot be placed on it with certainty; the CDR3 is given as TCRdb lists it. The V gene is TRGV5; the J gene was not called. The CDR3 spans 32 amino acids, including both terminal residues. CDR1 and CDR2 from the germline V gene are VINAFY and YDVSNSKD. The CDR3 protein is CATWDRRRIIRNSLAVEQHWLSQVSIGRIQHF.

At least ten counts were recorded for this clone. It is likely a read error: a sequence one base away is far more abundant. This sequence joins TRGV9 and TRGJ1 or TRGJ2. Germline CDR1 is GITISATS and CDR2 is ISYDGTV (reference sequence). The CDR3 covers 13 residues. V shed 6 bases, J shed 2 bases, and the junction held 7 bases outside the gene matches. The CDR3 region has the DNA TGTGCCTTGTGGTACGTCCATTATTATAAGAAACTCTTT. This translates into CALWYVHYYKKLF.

This clone appeared many times. The chain couples TRGV8 to TRGJP2. Per germline, CDR1 VENAVY and CDR2 YDSYNSRV. J gave up 11 bases and V 3 bases, and 0 bases lay outside the gene matches. The CDR3 covers 10 residues. CDR3 DNA sequence: TGTGCCACCTGGGATTGGATCAAGACGTTT. Translation: CATWDWIKTF.

In its sample, this clone ranks as medium-sized. Other DNA variants within this sample encode the same CDR3. The gene calls are TRGV9 and TRGJ1 or TRGJ2. The J segment lost 7 bases and the V segment lost 0 bases, leaving 0 bases of the junction unmatched. Germline V gene sequence: CDR1 GITISATS, CDR2 ISYDGTV (reference sequence). The CDR3 covers 11 residues. The CDR3 nucleotides are TGTGCCTTGTGGGAGGTGTATAAGAAACTCTTT. Protein: CALWEVYKKLF.

The chain carries TRGV5 and TRGJ1 or TRGJ2. Because TCRdb records no J gene, it was assigned here through a match of the DNA to germline. The CDR3 totals 12 residues. After removal of 2 bases from V and 9 bases from J, the junction contained 7 bases not matched to a gene. Germline V CDR1 and CDR2: VINAFY, YDVSNSKD. The CDR3 bases are TGTGCCACCTGGGACATTATATTTAAGAAACTCTTT. Translated: CATWDIIFKKLF.

This clone was seen at least ten times. TCRdb's protein for this DNA is that of a much larger clone and differs from the translation at residue 9, likely a read error; the protein shown is the DNA translation. The genes are TRGV9 and TRGJ1 or TRGJ2. No J segment appears in TCRdb, so it was assigned here by matching the sequence to germline. CDR3 length equals 13 residues. Germline-derived CDR1 and CDR2 are GITISATS and ISYDGTV (reference sequence). CDR3 coding DNA: TGTGCCTTGTGGGAGCGCTTTTATGATAAGAAACTCTTT. This sequence encodes CALWERFYDKKLF.

This clone showed up many times. The chain carries TRGV9 and TRGJ1 or TRGJ2. V lost 3 bases, J lost 5 bases, and 19 bases stayed unmatched. The CDR3 extends over 17 amino acids. Germline loops: CDR1 GITISATS, CDR2 ISYDGTV (reference sequence). This CDR3 is CALWEKAGFIRDYKKLF. The CDR3 DNA is TGTGCCTTGTGGGAGAAGGCGGGGTTTATTCGGGATTATAAGAAACTCTTT.

This clone was seen a handful of times. The protein held in TCRdb is that of a much larger clone and does not match this DNA's translation at residue 7, likely because of a read error; the protein shown is translated from the DNA. The V gene is TRGV9, the J gene TRGJP. The J gene is absent in TCRdb and was assigned here via DNA matching to germline. The V gene's germline CDR1 is GITISATS and CDR2 ISYDGTV (reference sequence). The CDR3 totals 18 residues. Trimming took 2 bases from V and 3 from J; bases not matched to a gene: 7. This CDR3 is CALWEDSTQELGKKIKVF. In DNA, the CDR3 is TGTGCCTTGTGGGAGGATTCCACGCAAGAGTTGGGCAAAAAAATCAAGGTATTT.

By frequency in the sample, this clone is medium-sized. At the DNA level, this CDR3 is encoded by other sequences in the same sample as well. The chain combines TRGV2 with TRGJ1 or TRGJ2. Per the germline V gene, CDR1 is EGSNGY and CDR2 is YDSYNSKV. The J segment lost 3 bases and the V segment lost 0 bases, leaving 11 bases of the junction unmatched. This CDR3 is built from 16 residues. The CDR3 DNA reads as TGTGCCACCTGGGACGGGCATCGACGGGTTTATTATAAGAAACTCTTT. This translates into CATWDGHRRVYYKKLF.

There are many counts of this clone. This could be a read error, since a much larger clone is one nucleotide away. The rearrangement joins TRGV9 to TRGJ1 or TRGJ2. The germline V gene encodes CDR1 GITISATS and CDR2 ISYDGTV (reference sequence). CDR3 size: 13 residues. Losses at the gene ends were 0 bases for V and 4 bases for J; bases not matched to a gene: 3. The CDR3 region is CALWEVQYYKKLF. The CDR3 DNA reads TGTGCCTTGTGGGAGGTGCAGTATTATAAGAAACTCTTT.

The table lists this clone with many counts. This sequence joins TRGV9 and TRGJ1 or TRGJ2. Losses at the gene ends were 9 bases for V and 5 bases for J; bases not matched to a gene: 10. The CDR3 has 12 residues. Germline CDR1 and CDR2: GITISATS and ISYDGTV (reference sequence). The CDR3 nucleotides are TGTGCCTTGAGAATTATCGATTATAAGAAACTCTTT. Translation: CALRIIDYKKLF.

This clone was counted between two and nine times. A far larger clone is off by one base, so a read error is likely. Other DNA variants within this sample encode the same CDR3. This chain connects TRGV9 to TRGJP2. Assignment of the J gene here rests on matching the DNA to germline, because TCRdb gives none. The CDR3 loop spans 14 amino acids. Germline V gene data show CDR1 as GITISATS and CDR2 as ISYDGTV (reference sequence). The CDR3 protein is CALWEVSSDWIKTF. In DNA, the CDR3 is TGTGCCTTATGGGAGGTGAGTAGTGATTGGATCAAGACGTTT.

Of note for this clone: A far bigger clonotype differs at one base, so this is likely a read error. Other DNA sequences in this sample translate to the same CDR3. For the V gene the call is TRGV3; the J gene has no call. This CDR3 is 14 amino acids long. Germline assignment: CDR1 VTNTFY and CDR2 YDVSTARD (reference sequence). The CDR3: CATWDSDWSYKKLF. DNA of the CDR3: TGTGCCACCTGGGACAGCGACTGGTCCTATAAGAAACTCTTC.

This clone was recorded many times. The protein that TCRdb holds for this DNA derives from a much larger clone and differs from the translated DNA at residue 4, which likely indicates a read error; the protein shown here is translated from the DNA. The rearrangement joins TRGV4 to TRGJ1 or TRGJ2. The CDR3 is 14 amino acids. Germline values: CDR1 EGSTGY, CDR2 YDSYTSSV. This CDR3 reads CATRDGPPYYKKLF. CDR3 in DNA: TGTGCCACCAGGGATGGGCCTCCTTATTATAAGAAACTCTTT.

In regard to this clone: A read error likely explains why the TCRdb protein, taken from a much larger clone, differs from this DNA's translation at residue 8; the protein shown is translated from the DNA. J is TRGJP and V is TRGV9. TCRdb gives no J gene; it was assigned here by matching the DNA to germline. The CDR3 is made up of 17 amino acids. V dropped 0 bases and J dropped 7; count of bases not matched to a gene: 6. The germline V gene encodes CDR1 GITISATS and CDR2 ISYDGTV (reference sequence). The CDR3 DNA reads as TGTGCCTTGTGGGAGGTGCTCTCTGAGTTGGGCAAAAAAATCAAGGTATTT. As protein: CALWEVLSELGKKIKVF.

This clone has more than one count but fewer than ten. A read error likely explains this, since a far larger clone differs by one base. Other DNA sequences from this sample encode an identical CDR3 as well. The V gene call is TRGV9, and the J gene call is absent. This CDR3 has 10 amino acids. Germline V lookup: CDR1 GITISATS, CDR2 ISYDGTV (reference sequence). The CDR3 here is CALWELQKLF. The DNA of the CDR3 is TGTGCCTTGTGGGAGTTGCAAAAACTCTTT.

This clone has more than one count but fewer than ten. The amino acid sequence in TCRdb belongs to a much larger clone and departs from this DNA's translation at residue 7, likely a sequencing read error; the sequence shown is translated from the DNA. The CDR3 loop reads CALYSTHKKLF. Written as DNA, the CDR3 is TGTGCCTTGTATAGTACCCATAAGAAACTCTTT. This chain uses TRGV9 with TRGJ1 or TRGJ2. The CDR3 spans 11 residues. Germline values: CDR1 GITISATS, CDR2 ISYDGTV (reference sequence). The V and J ends lost 8 bases and 8 bases, in that order; junction bases with no gene match: 9.

This clone has a count of ten or more. V usage is TRGV2 and J usage is TRGJ1 or TRGJ2. This CDR3 is 13 amino acids long. From germline, CDR1 is EGSNGY and CDR2 YDSYNSKV. The V segment lost 0 bases and the J segment 6 bases; nucleotides outside the gene matches: 5. The CDR3 sequence is CATWDGLRYKKLF. DNA for the CDR3: TGTGCCACCTGGGACGGGCTTCGTTATAAGAAACTCTTT.

Ten or more counts support this clone. The protein in TCRdb stems from a much larger clone and differs at residue 8 from this DNA's translation, likely a read error; here the protein is translated from the DNA. The chain is built from TRGV8 and TRGJ1 or TRGJ2. Germline V gene sequence: CDR1 VENAVY, CDR2 YDSYNSRV. J gave up 5 bases and V 3 bases, and 7 bases lay outside the gene matches. The CDR3 consists of 13 residues. The CDR3 DNA reads as TGTGCCACCTGGGATGACAATCATTATAAGAAACTCTTT. Encoded protein: CATWDDNHYKKLF.

This clone was counted ten times or more. The TCRdb protein comes from a much larger clone and disagrees with this DNA's translation at residue 11, likely due to a read error; the protein given here is derived from the DNA. This chain joins TRGV8 and TRGJP2. CDR1 is VENAVY, CDR2 YDSYNSRV, per germline. The CDR3 length is 14 residues. The CDR3 spells CATWGWSSDWTKTF. CDR3 nucleotide sequence: TGTGCCACCTGGGGCTGGAGTAGTGATTGGACCAAGACGTTT.

This clone was recorded a few times. A far more abundant clone sits one base away, making this likely a read error. The same CDR3 is also encoded by other DNA sequences in this sample. No J gene call was made, and the V gene is TRGV9. This CDR3 contains 21 residues. Germline V gene data show CDR1 as GITISATS and CDR2 as ISYDGTV (reference sequence). This chain's CDR3 is CALWEVHGSVRKELGKKIKVF. The DNA for the CDR3 is TGTGCCTTGTGGGAGGTGCATGGTTCGGTACGTAAAGAGTTGGGCAAAAAAATTAAGGTATTT.

This clone was counted at least ten times. The protein held in TCRdb is that of a much larger clone and does not match this DNA's translation at residue 3, likely because of a read error; the protein shown is translated from the DNA. The chain combines TRGV4 with TRGJ1 or TRGJ2. Germline CDR1 is EGSTGY and CDR2 is YDSYTSSV. The CDR3 is 10 amino acids. DNA of the CDR3: TGTGCCCCCTGGGATTGTGAGAAACTCTTT. This gives the protein CAPWDCEKLF.